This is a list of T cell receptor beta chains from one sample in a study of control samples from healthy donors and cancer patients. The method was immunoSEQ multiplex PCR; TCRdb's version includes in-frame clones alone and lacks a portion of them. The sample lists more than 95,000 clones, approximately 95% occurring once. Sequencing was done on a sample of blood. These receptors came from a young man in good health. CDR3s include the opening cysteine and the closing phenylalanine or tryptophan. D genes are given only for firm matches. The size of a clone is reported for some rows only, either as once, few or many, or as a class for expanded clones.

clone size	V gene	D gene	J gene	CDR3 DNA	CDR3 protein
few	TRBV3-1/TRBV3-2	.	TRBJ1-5	TGTGCCAGCAGCCAAGGTTTGGAGGGTCAGCCCCAGCATTTT	CASSQGLEGQPQHF
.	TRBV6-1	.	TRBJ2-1	TGTGCCAGCAGTGACCTTCAGAGCTACAATGAGCAGTTCTTC	CASSDLQSYNEQFF
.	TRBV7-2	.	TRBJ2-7	TGTGCCAGCAGCTTAGCAAACTCCCCCTACGAGCAGTACTTC	CASSLANSPYEQYF
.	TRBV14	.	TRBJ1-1	TGTGCCAGCAGCCAAGATTCAGGCGGGGACTCGGCGAACACTGAAGCTTTCTTT	CASSQDSGGDSANTEAFF
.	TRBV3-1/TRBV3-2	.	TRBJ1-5	TGTGCCAGCAGCCAAGGAAGTCAGCCCCAGCATTTT	CASSQGSQPQHF
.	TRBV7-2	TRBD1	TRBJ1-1	TGTGCCAGCAGCCTGTCCCGGGACAGACCGGACACTGAAGCTTTCTTT	CASSLSRDRPDTEAFF
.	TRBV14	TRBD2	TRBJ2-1	TGTGCCAGCAGCCACATAGCGGGGATAGACAATGAGCAGTTCTTC	CASSHIAGIDNEQFF
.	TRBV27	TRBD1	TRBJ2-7	TGTGCCAGTCAGGAAGGGGGCGGCTACGAGCAGTACTTC	CASQEGGGYEQYF
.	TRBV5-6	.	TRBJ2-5	TGTGCCAGCAGCTTGAACAAGGGACCCACAAAAGAGACCCAGTACTTC	CASSLNKGPTKETQYF
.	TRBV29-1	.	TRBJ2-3	TGCAGCGTTGATGGGATCGAGGGAGAAACAGATACGCAGTATTTT	CSVDGIEGETDTQYF
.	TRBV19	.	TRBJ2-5	TGTGCCAGTAGTATAGTTTGGGGGAAAGAGACCCAGTACTTC	CASSIVWGKETQYF
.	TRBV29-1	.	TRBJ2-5	TGCAGCGTTGACCATTTTGGGGACCCTACGGAGACCCAGTACTTC	CSVDHFGDPTETQYF
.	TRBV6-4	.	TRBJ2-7	TGTGCCAGCAGTGTCCTCCCCGGGGTCCACGAGCAGTACTTC	CASSVLPGVHEQYF
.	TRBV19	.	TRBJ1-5	TGTGCCAGTAGGACGACCGTGGGATCAAATCAGCCCCAGCATTTT	CASRTTVGSNQPQHF
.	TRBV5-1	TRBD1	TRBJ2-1	TGCGCCAGCAGTCGGGACAGGGGCAATGAGCAGTTCTTC	CASSRDRGNEQFF
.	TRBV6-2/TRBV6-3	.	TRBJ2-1	TGTGCCAGCAGTTATTCAGGGCTGGGTGAGCAGTTCTTC	CASSYSGLGEQFF
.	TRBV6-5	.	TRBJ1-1	TGTGCCAGCAGCCTTAGGACGAACACTGAAGCTTTCTTT	CASSLRTNTEAFF
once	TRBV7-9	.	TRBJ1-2	TGTGCCAGCAGCTTAGGGCAGAACTATGGCTACACCTTC	CASSLGQNYGYTF
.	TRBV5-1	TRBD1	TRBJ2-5	TGCGCCAGCAGCTTGAAGGGGACAGGGGCCCGGGAGACCCAGTACTTC	CASSLKGTGARETQYF
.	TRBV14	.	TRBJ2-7	TGTGCCAGCAGCCAAGAGGTGGGAGAGCAGTACTTC	CASSQEVGEQYF
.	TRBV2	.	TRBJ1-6	TGTGCCAGCAGTGAACTGGCAGAAGTTAATTCACCCCTCCACTTT	CASSELAEVNSPLHF
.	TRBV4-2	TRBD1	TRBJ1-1	TGTGCCAGCAGCCGGGGACAGGGGAACACTGAAGCTTTCTTT	CASSRGQGNTEAFF
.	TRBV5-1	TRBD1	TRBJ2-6	TGCGCCAGCAGCGTGGACAGGCGATTGCCGGAACTAGTTGGTGGGGCCAACGTCCTGACTTTC	CASSVDRRLPELVGGANVLTF
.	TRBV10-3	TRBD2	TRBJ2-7	TGTGCCACCATGAGCGCGGGAGGCTCCTACGAGCAGTACTTC	CATMSAGGSYEQYF
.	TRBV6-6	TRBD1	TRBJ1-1	TGTGCCAGCAGTCCCCCGGGACAGAGATTCATGAACACTGAAGCTTTCTTT	CASSPPGQRFMNTEAFF
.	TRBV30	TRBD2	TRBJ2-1	TGTGCCTGGAGCTCGGGGGAGGGCACTGAGCAGTTCTTC	CAWSSGEGTEQFF
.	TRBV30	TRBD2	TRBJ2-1	TGTGCCTGGAGTCCAGGACTAGGATACAATGAGCAGTTCTTC	CAWSPGLGYNEQFF
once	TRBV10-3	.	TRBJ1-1	TGTGCCACCGGGGGAGAGTATAACACTGAAGCTTTCTTT	CATGGEYNTEAFF
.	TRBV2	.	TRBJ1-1	TGTGCCAGCTCTCCAGCTTCAAGGCGCACTGAAGCTTTCTTT	CASSPASRRTEAFF
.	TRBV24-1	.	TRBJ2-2	TGTGCCACCAGTGATTTCGGGGTGGGCACCGGGGAGCTGTTTTTT	CATSDFGVGTGELFF
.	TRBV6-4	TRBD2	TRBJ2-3	TGTGCCAGCAGTCCCCAGACCCCCGGGGGGAACGCAGATACGCAGTATTTT	CASSPQTPGGNADTQYF
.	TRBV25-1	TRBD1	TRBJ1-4	TGTGCCAGCAGGGGGACAGGGATTAATGAAAAACTGTTTTTT	CASRGTGINEKLFF
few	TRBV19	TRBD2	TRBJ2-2	TGTGCCAGTAGCCCCACTAGCGGGAGTTACACCGGGGAGCTGTTTTTT	CASSPTSGSYTGELFF
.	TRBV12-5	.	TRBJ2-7	TGTGCTAGTGGTTTGCGGGTTGGAGGCGACGAGCAGTACTTC	CASGLRVGGDEQYF
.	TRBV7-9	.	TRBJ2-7	TGTGCCAGCAGCTTGACCAGGGACGAGCAGTACTTC	CASSLTRDEQYF
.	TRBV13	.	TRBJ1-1	TGTGCCAGCAGCTTATTGGGGATGAACACTGAAGCTTTCTTT	CASSLLGMNTEAFF
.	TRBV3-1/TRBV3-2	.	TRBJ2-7	TGTGCCAGCAGCCAAAGCTCCGGGACGAAAGACGAGCAGTACTTC	CASSQSSGTKDEQYF
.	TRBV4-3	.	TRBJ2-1	TGCGCCAGCAGCCAAGAGCGTGGGGGTTACAATGAGCAGTTCTTC	CASSQERGGYNEQFF
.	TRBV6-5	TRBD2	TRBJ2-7	TGTGCCAGCGGACTAGCGGGAGTTCAATACGAGCAGTACTTC	CASGLAGVQYEQYF
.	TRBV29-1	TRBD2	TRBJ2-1	TGCAGCGTTGATGGACTAGCGGGAGTCCTCAACTACAATGAGCAGTTCTTC	CSVDGLAGVLNYNEQFF
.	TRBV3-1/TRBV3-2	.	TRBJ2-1	TGTGCCAGCAGCCCGTCAATCTGGGGTGAGCAGTTCTTC	CASSPSIWGEQFF
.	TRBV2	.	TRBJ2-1	TGTGCCAGCAGCTCAACCGGGCCCCGAGAGGAGCAGTTCTTC	CASSSTGPREEQFF
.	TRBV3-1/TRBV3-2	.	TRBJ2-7	TGTGCCAGCAGCCGCGGACAATCCTACGAGCAGTACTTC	CASSRGQSYEQYF
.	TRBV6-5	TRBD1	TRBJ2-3	TGTGCCAGCACTCCAGGGGGAGATACGCAGTATTTT	CASTPGGDTQYF
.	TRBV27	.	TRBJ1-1	TGTGCCAGCAGTTTAGCCTCGAGTAGACGGAACACTGAAGCTTTCTTT	CASSLASSRRNTEAFF
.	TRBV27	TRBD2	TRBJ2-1	TGTGCCACCCTCGGCTGGGCTAGCGGCTACAATGAGCAGTTCTTC	CATLGWASGYNEQFF
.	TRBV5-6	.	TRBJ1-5	TGTGCCAGCAGCTTGGCTCAGGGTTGGGATCAGCCCCAGCATTTT	CASSLAQGWDQPQHF
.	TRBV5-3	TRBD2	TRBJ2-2	TGTGCCAGAAGCAGGGGACTAGCGGGAGGGCCGGGCGACACCGGGGAGCTGTTTTTT	CARSRGLAGGPGDTGELFF
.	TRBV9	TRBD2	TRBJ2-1	TGTGCCAGCAGCGTAGACGGGAGGGCCAGGAATGAGCAGTTCTTC	CASSVDGRARNEQFF
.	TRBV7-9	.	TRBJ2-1	TGTGCCAGCAGCTTTTGGCGGGACGACAATGAGCAGTTCTTC	CASSFWRDDNEQFF
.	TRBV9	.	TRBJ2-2	TGTGCCAGCAGCATTCGGAACACCGGGGAGCTGTTTTTT	CASSIRNTGELFF
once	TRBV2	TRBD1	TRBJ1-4	TGTGCCAGCAGTAGACAGGGCGGAGGCGAAAAACTGTTTTTT	CASSRQGGGEKLFF
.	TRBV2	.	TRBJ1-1	TGTGCCAGCAGCGACACCACTACCCTTCTGCCCTCGAACACTGAAGCTTTCTTT	CASSDTTTLLPSNTEAFF
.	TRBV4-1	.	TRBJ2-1	TGCGCCAGCAGCCAACGACGGCGTAATGAGCAGTTCTTC	CASSQRRRNEQFF
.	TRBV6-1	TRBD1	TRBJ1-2	TGTGCCAGCAGTGAAGCTACAGGGGGCGGGTATGGCTACACCTTC	CASSEATGGGYGYTF
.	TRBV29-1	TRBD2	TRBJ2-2	TGCAGCGTTGAAATCGGGGGGGTAAACACCGGGGAGCTGTTTTTT	CSVEIGGVNTGELFF
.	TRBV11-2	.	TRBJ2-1	TGTGCCAGCAGCTTACTGGGCAATGAGCAGTTCTTC	CASSLLGNEQFF